Listed here are 4 T cell receptor beta chains from one sample, sequenced in a study of blood T cell repertoires in COVID-19. Here immunoSEQ multiplex PCR was the method, and the copy in TCRdb shows in-frame clones only, minus some. The table shows some 380,000 clones, with almost 90% occurring only once. The sample consisted of peripheral blood. These receptors originate from a man aged 18 to 29 with active or convalescent COVID-19.

The chain is built from TRBV7-2 and TRBJ2-1, with 10 bases identical to TRBD2. The CDR3 sequence is 15 residues long. Germline values: CDR1 SGHTA, CDR2 FQGNSA. Losses at the gene ends were 3 bases for V and 6 bases for J; bases not matched to a gene: 5. In DNA form, the CDR3 reads TGTGCCAGCAGCTTTGTAGCGGGAGGTATCAATGAGCAGTTCTTC. Protein product: CASSFVAGGINEQFF. The variable domain in full, completed from reference TRBV7-2 and TRBJ2-1, reads GAGVSQSPSNKVTEKGKDVELRCDPISGHTALYWYRQSLGQGLEFLIYFQGNSAPDKSGLPSDRFSAERTGGSVSTLTIQRTQQEDSAVYLCASSFVAGGINEQFFGPGTRLTVL.

V is TRBV18 and J is TRBJ2-7; D remains ambiguous. The CDR3 is made up of 13 amino acids. Between the trimmed V and J ends, which lost 3 bases and 1 base, there was a span of 7 bases. CDR1 is KGHSH and CDR2 is LQKENI in the germline V gene. CDR3 in amino acids: CASSPAQSYEQYF. The CDR3 nucleotides are TGTGCCAGCTCACCCGCACAGTCCTACGAGCAGTACTTC.

This clone was counted between two and nine times. The V and J genes are TRBV6-2 or TRBV6-3 and TRBJ1-1; D possibly corresponds to TRBD1 (6 bases). This CDR3 region has 14 residues. Trimming stripped 7 bases from V and 1 base from J, with 13 bases between. Germline CDR1 is MNHEY and CDR2 is SVGEGT. DNA for the CDR3: TGTGCCAGCACCCCCGGCAGGGGGAACACTGAAGCTTTCTTT. It yields the protein CASTPGRGNTEAFF.

This clone occurred a few times. The chain uses TRBV18 and TRBJ1-3, with 7 bases identical to TRBD1. Trimming removed 3 bases from V and 0 bases from J; junction bases left unmatched: 5. Germline assignment: CDR1 KGHSH and CDR2 LQKENI. The CDR3 totals 16 residues. CDR3 loop: CASSPATGSSGNTIYF. CDR3 sequence (DNA): TGTGCCAGCTCACCTGCGACAGGGTCCTCTGGAAACACCATATATTTT. Full variable domain (rest looked up from reference TRBV18 and TRBJ1-3): NAGVMQNPRHLVRRRGQEARLRCSPMKGHSHVYWYRQLPEEGLKFMVYLQKENIIDESGMPKERFSAEFPKEGPSILRIQQVVRGDSAAYFCASSPATGSSGNTIYFGEGSWLTVV.